The rows below give T cell receptor beta chains drawn from one sample of a study of blood T cell repertoires in COVID-19. Data came from immunoSEQ multiplex PCR; TCRdb stores just in-frame clones and leaves some out. The repertoire consists of about 200,000 clones, with 75% to 90% occurring once and the leading ten covering 4.5% to 5.5%. Sequenced input: peripheral blood. Receptors originate from a woman aged 65 to 85 with COVID-19, enrolled during active disease. Both conserved end residues are part of each CDR3. The D gene is left open where the match is weak. Size is stated for part of the rows, as once, few or many counts, or as a class when the clone is expanded.

D gene	V gene	J gene	clone size	CDR3 DNA	CDR3 protein
.	TRBV5-4	TRBJ1-2	.	TGTGCCAGCAGCCTACAGGGATCCAACTATGGCTACACCTTC	CASSLQGSNYGYTF
.	TRBV2	TRBJ1-5	.	TGTGCCAGCAGGGACAGTTTCAATCAGCCCCAGCATTTT	CASRDSFNQPQHF
.	TRBV5-1	TRBJ2-7	.	TGCGCCAGCAGCTTGGGGGAGAACGCCTACGAGCAGTACTTC	CASSLGENAYEQYF
.	TRBV19	TRBJ2-7	.	TGTGCCAGTAGTCTGTCCGTTACCTACGAGCAGTACTTC	CASSLSVTYEQYF
.	TRBV4-3	TRBJ2-7	.	TGCGCCAGCAGCCAAGACGCAGCGGTCCCCTACGAGCAGTACTTC	CASSQDAAVPYEQYF
.	TRBV27	TRBJ2-6	.	TGTGCCAGCAGTTTTTACCGAGAAGGGGCCAACGTCCTGACTTTC	CASSFYREGANVLTF
TRBD2	TRBV5-1	TRBJ2-3	.	TGCGCCAGCAGCTTAGGGATAGCGGGAAGCACAGATACGCAGTATTTT	CASSLGIAGSTDTQYF
.	TRBV11-2	TRBJ2-2	.	TGTGCCAGCAGCTTATTGAGTCAGGGAAGCGCCGGGGAGCTGTTTTTT	CASSLLSQGSAGELFF
.	TRBV28	TRBJ1-5	.	TGTGCCAGCAGTTACAGGGAAGGGGGCAATCAGCCCCAGCATTTT	CASSYREGGNQPQHF
TRBD1	TRBV11-2	TRBJ1-2	.	TGTGCCAGCAGCTTAGTAGTAGGGCGGCAGGGGGCAAACACCTTC	CASSLVVGRQGANTF
.	TRBV25-1	TRBJ2-7	few	TGTGCCAGCAGTGGAGCTATAATCTACGAGCAGTACTTC	CASSGAIIYEQYF
TRBD1	TRBV7-8	TRBJ2-6	few	TGTGCCAGCAGCTTACCCTGGGCCGGACAGGCCACTTTC	CASSLPWAGQATF
TRBD2	TRBV28	TRBJ2-1	.	TGTGCCAGCAGTCTCACTAGCGGGCAATACAATGAGCAGTTCTTC	CASSLTSGQYNEQFF
TRBD1	TRBV19	TRBJ1-5	few	TGTGCCAGTACCACCTGGGACAGGGACAATCAGCCCCAGCATTTT	CASTTWDRDNQPQHF
.	TRBV5-4	TRBJ1-2	.	TGTGCCAGCAGCTTTACAACAGGCGTCTATGGCTACACCTTC	CASSFTTGVYGYTF
.	TRBV28	TRBJ2-5	once	TGTGCCAGCAGTCTGGGGACTGGGAAGACCCAGTACTTC	CASSLGTGKTQYF
.	TRBV3-1/TRBV3-2	TRBJ1-3	.	TGTGCCAGCAGCCAACGGACGGGAGGAACAAACACCATATATTTT	CASSQRTGGTNTIYF
TRBD1	TRBV5-4	TRBJ2-5	.	TGTGCCAGCAGCTTCAGGACAGGGAACCAAGAGACCCAGTACTTC	CASSFRTGNQETQYF
.	TRBV28	TRBJ2-3	.	TGTGCCAGCAGTACAGCGGGTGCTAGCACAGATACGCAGTATTTT	CASSTAGASTDTQYF
TRBD2	TRBV5-1	TRBJ2-7	.	TGCGCCAGCAGCTCTTCCGGGACTAGCGGCACCTACGAGCAGTACTTC	CASSSSGTSGTYEQYF
.	TRBV6-5	TRBJ1-1	once	TGTGCCAGCACACGGGGAGTGAACACTGAAGCTTTCTTT	CASTRGVNTEAFF
.	TRBV5-1	TRBJ2-1	.	TGCGCCAGCAGCTTGGGCGGGACCTCCTCCTACAATGAGCAGTTCTTC	CASSLGGTSSYNEQFF
.	TRBV18	TRBJ2-6	.	TGTGCCAGCTCACCAGGCCAGGGTGGCTCTGGGGCCAACGTCCTGACTTTC	CASSPGQGGSGANVLTF
.	TRBV28	TRBJ1-6	.	TGTGCCAGCAGTTTATTGGTAGGAGCGGGGGGTAAGACCCTCCACTTT	CASSLLVGAGGKTLHF
TRBD1	TRBV7-8	TRBJ1-6	.	TGTGCCAGCAGCTCAGGGGGTCAAAAAGTTTCACCCCTCCACTTT	CASSSGGQKVSPLHF
TRBD2	TRBV7-9	TRBJ2-1	few	TGTGCCAGCAGTCAAGCCGGGACTAGCTACAATGAGCAGTTCTTC	CASSQAGTSYNEQFF
.	TRBV4-1	TRBJ1-3	.	TGCGCCAGCAGCCAAGCCTGGAGCTCTGGAAACACCATATATTTT	CASSQAWSSGNTIYF
.	TRBV18	TRBJ1-2	.	TGTGCCAGCTCACCTGAGGCCCAAGAGATTAGCACCTTC	CASSPEAQEISTF
.	TRBV6-1	TRBJ1-4	once	TGTGCCAGCAGTGAACCACCGGGACTGTTTTTT	CASSEPPGLFF
TRBD2	TRBV10-3	TRBJ2-1	.	TGTGCCATCAGCCCGGTAGTAGCGGGAGGTTATGGTAATGAGCAGTTCTTC	CAISPVVAGGYGNEQFF
TRBD1	TRBV19	TRBJ1-5	few	TGTGCCAGTAGTATAGAGGGGACAGTAAATCAGCCCCAGCATTTT	CASSIEGTVNQPQHF
TRBD2	TRBV7-2	TRBJ2-1	.	TGTGCCAGCAGCCCGCGACAAAGCGGGAGCCGGGAGCAGTTCTTC	CASSPRQSGSREQFF
TRBD1	TRBV27	TRBJ2-5	once	TGTGCCAGCGGCGGGACAGGGGTACAAGAGACCCAGTACTTC	CASGGTGVQETQYF
TRBD1	TRBV5-6	TRBJ2-6	.	TGTGCCAGCAGCCCCTGGGACAGGGATTACTCTGGGGCCAACGTCCTGACTTTC	CASSPWDRDYSGANVLTF
.	TRBV19	TRBJ2-5	.	TGTGCCAGTAGTACGGGGGACCCTTGGGAGACCCAGTACTTC	CASSTGDPWETQYF
.	TRBV28	TRBJ1-1	.	TGTGCCAGCGGGCTACAGGGCAGTAGCACTGAAGCTTTCTTT	CASGLQGSSTEAFF
.	TRBV9	TRBJ1-2	.	TGTGCCAGCAGCGTAGTAACAGGAAACTATGGCTACACCTTC	CASSVVTGNYGYTF
.	TRBV30	TRBJ2-5	.	TGTGCCTGGACCCCATCGAGGGAGACCCAGTACTTC	CAWTPSRETQYF
.	TRBV7-2	TRBJ1-1	.	TGTGCCAGCAGCCTACTGGCGGGGGGCACTGAAGCTTTCTTT	CASSLLAGGTEAFF
TRBD1	TRBV7-9	TRBJ1-4	.	TGTGCCAGCAGCTTAACTGGACAGGGGAATGAAAAACTGTTTTTT	CASSLTGQGNEKLFF
.	TRBV7-9	TRBJ1-3	.	TGTGCCAGCAGCTTAAGAGGGGACAACCTACCTGAAAACACCATATATTTT	CASSLRGDNLPENTIYF
TRBD1	TRBV7-9	TRBJ1-2	.	TGTGCCAGCAGCCGGACAGGGGGCGCTTACTATGGCTACACCTTC	CASSRTGGAYYGYTF
TRBD2	TRBV7-9	TRBJ2-1	.	TGTGCCAGCAGCTTAGCAGGCGGGAGGGTCTACAATGAGCAGTTCTTC	CASSLAGGRVYNEQFF
.	TRBV28	TRBJ1-1	.	TGTGCCAGCAGCCGGTCAGGGTCTCTCCCTGAAGCTTTCTTT	CASSRSGSLPEAFF
TRBD1	TRBV28	TRBJ2-1	few	TGTGCCAGCAGGTCACCAACAGGGGGCAGGTCTCAATATGAGCAGTTCTTC	CASRSPTGGRSQYEQFF
TRBD1	TRBV7-2	TRBJ2-1	.	TGTGCCAGCAGCAGGACAGGGAATGAGCAGTTCTTC	CASSRTGNEQFF
.	TRBV28	TRBJ1-1	.	TGTGCCAGCGAGAGTGGGGGGACCGCAAACACTGAAGCTTTCTTT	CASESGGTANTEAFF
TRBD2	TRBV3-1/TRBV3-2	TRBJ2-7	.	TGTGCCAGCAGCCAAGACCCCTTGGGACTAGCCCACGAGCAGTACTTC	CASSQDPLGLAHEQYF
.	TRBV28	TRBJ2-7	.	TGTGCCAGCAGTTCGGGATCCTTCTACGAGCAGTACTTC	CASSSGSFYEQYF
TRBD2	TRBV6-5	TRBJ2-7	.	TGTGCCAGCAGTCCAGCGGGAGCATACGAGCAGTACTTC	CASSPAGAYEQYF
.	TRBV21-1	TRBJ2-6	.	TGTGCCAGCAGCTCCCGGAGAAGGGGTGACAAATCAGGGGCCAACGTCCTGACTTTC	CASSSRRRGDKSGANVLTF
TRBD2	TRBV15	TRBJ2-3	.	TGTGCCACCAGCAGGCTAGGGTTAGCGGGGGAATCCACAGATACGCAGTATTTT	CATSRLGLAGESTDTQYF
.	TRBV7-2	TRBJ2-2	.	TGTGCCAGCAGCTTTATTCGGGACACCGGGGAGCTGTTTTTT	CASSFIRDTGELFF